The rows below give T cell receptor beta chains drawn from one sample of a study of T-cell memory formation after mild COVID-19. Each CDR3 protein gets one entry after TCRdb re-called the 5' RACE reads with MiXCR. The sample gives fewer than 500,000 distinct CDR3 sequences, roughly 25% of which show up once; approximately 12% is in the top ten. Sequenced sample: PBMCs or a T cell subset sorted from them (not recorded which). Receptors were obtained from an adult woman who had mild COVID-19 (a few samples of this study predate the infection). Cell type and time point are not known. CDR3s include the opening cysteine and the closing phenylalanine or tryptophan. A D gene is named only where the DNA matches it firmly. Part of the rows lack a size; the others show once, few, many or a class for expanded clones.

clone size	V gene	D gene	J gene	CDR3 length	CDR3 DNA	CDR3 protein
few	TRBV14	-	TRBJ1-6	13	TGTGCCAGCAGCCAGGAGTGGAATTCACCCCTCCACTTT	CASSQEWNSPLHF
-	TRBV4-3	TRBD2	TRBJ2-3	21	TGCGCCAGCAGCCAAGATCTCGGGACTAGCGGGATTTTGTCTAGCACAGATACGCAGTATTTT	CASSQDLGTSGILSSTDTQYF
-	TRBV3-1	-	TRBJ2-2	12	TGTGCCAGCAGCGCACTGACCGGGGAGCTGTTTTTT	CASSALTGELFF
few	TRBV7-2	TRBD1	TRBJ1-3	15	TGTGCCAGCAGCTTTGGGACAGGGAAGGGAAACACCATATATTTT	CASSFGTGKGNTIYF
few	TRBV11-2	-	TRBJ1-1	14	TGTGCCAGCAGCTTAGTCCCGGGACACACTGAAGCTTTCTTT	CASSLVPGHTEAFF
-	TRBV5-6	-	TRBJ2-5	16	TGTGCCAGCAGCCCTTTCGACCGCAGCCTCGGAGAGACCCAGTACTTC	CASSPFDRSLGETQYF
-	TRBV6-5	TRBD1	TRBJ2-2	15	TGTGCCAGCAGAGTCGACAGGGGGCACACCGGGGAGCTGTTTTTT	CASRVDRGHTGELFF
-	TRBV9	-	TRBJ1-1	16	TGTGCCAGCAGCGTAGATACAATCCCCCAGGACACTGAAGCTTTCTTT	CASSVDTIPQDTEAFF
few	TRBV6-5	-	TRBJ1-1	12	TGTGCCAGCAGTACACCCGGGACTGAAGCTTTCTTT	CASSTPGTEAFF
-	TRBV11-2	-	TRBJ2-7	20	TGTGCCAGCAGCTTTTTGGTTCTCCCGGTGGTGGGGACACACTACGACGAGCAGTACTTC	CASSFLVLPVVGTHYDEQYF
-	TRBV5-1	-	TRBJ2-3	16	TGCGCCAGCAGCCCCAGTGTGGTCTATGGCACAGATACGCAGTATTTT	CASSPSVVYGTDTQYF
-	TRBV5-1	-	TRBJ1-1	17	TGCGCCAGCAGCTTGGCCTACCAGGGGAAGGGGAACACTGAAGCTTTCTTT	CASSLAYQGKGNTEAFF
many	TRBV12-5	-	TRBJ2-1	12	TGTGCTAGTGCCCCCTCGTTCAGGGAGCAGTTCTTC	CASAPSFREQFF
few	TRBV20-1	-	TRBJ2-7	11	TGCAGTGCTAGCCTAGAAACTGTGCAGTACTTC	CSASLETVQYF
few	TRBV12-3/TRBV12-4	-	TRBJ1-1	11	TGTGCCAGCAGTGCCGGGACCTATGCTTTCTTT	CASSAGTYAFF
few	TRBV4-2	-	TRBJ2-1	16	TGTGCCAGCAGCCAAGACCTAGTCACATGGTACAATGAGCAGTTCTTC	CASSQDLVTWYNEQFF
-	TRBV2	-	TRBJ1-5	15	TGTGCCAGCAGTGATTTGGAATTTAGCAATCAGCCCCAGCATTTT	CASSDLEFSNQPQHF
few	TRBV7-9	TRBD2	TRBJ2-1	17	TGTGCCAGCAGCCCTGGACTAGCGGGACCCGCCGGCAATGAGCAGTTCTTC	CASSPGLAGPAGNEQFF
-	TRBV7-9	-	TRBJ2-7	15	TGTGCCAGCAGCTTAGACTCTTTGGTCGGAGCCGAGCAGTACTTC	CASSLDSLVGAEQYF
few	TRBV5-1	-	TRBJ2-7	13	TGCGCCAGCAGCTTGGGGAAGGGATACGAGCAGTACTTC	CASSLGKGYEQYF
-	TRBV6-1	TRBD1	TRBJ2-5	12	TGTGCCACCGGACAGGGGGCGGCGAGGTGGTACTTC	CATGQGAARWYF
-	TRBV20-1	-	TRBJ2-1	11	TGCAGTGCGGAGGTGGTGACTAGGCAGTTCTTC	CSAEVVTRQFF
-	TRBV9	-	TRBJ2-2	12	TGTGCCAGCAGCTCTTACCCCGGGGAGCTGTTTTTT	CASSSYPGELFF
few	TRBV6-5	TRBD1	TRBJ1-4	15	TGTGCCAGCAGTTACGGGACAGCAACTAATGAAAAACTGTTTTTT	CASSYGTATNEKLFF
once	TRBV4-3	-	TRBJ2-1	15	TGCGCCAGCAGCCAAGGCCCAGGTTCGGACAATGAGCAGTTCTTC	CASSQGPGSDNEQFF
-	TRBV7-9	-	TRBJ1-5	12	TGTGCCAGCAGCGCCGGGTCACAGCCCCAGCATTTT	CASSAGSQPQHF
-	TRBV30	-	TRBJ2-1	12	TGTGCCTGGAGTGTGGGGGAGAATGAGCAGTTCTTC	CAWSVGENEQFF
-	TRBV12-3/TRBV12-4	-	TRBJ1-1	12	TGTGCCAGCAGTGGGACACCCACTGAAGCTTTCTTT	CASSGTPTEAFF
few	TRBV20-1	TRBD1	TRBJ1-4	15	TGCAGTGCTAGGAAGGGGACAGGGTCTAATGAAAAACTGTTTTTT	CSARKGTGSNEKLFF
few	TRBV27	-	TRBJ2-7	15	TGTGCCAGCAGTTTACACAGACTAGGATCCTACGAGCAGTACTTC	CASSLHRLGSYEQYF
few	TRBV11-2	-	TRBJ2-2	16	TGTGCCAGCAGATACCCTGGGGCCGAGAACACCGGGGAGCTGTTTTTT	CASRYPGAENTGELFF
few	TRBV9	TRBD2	TRBJ2-4	14	TGTGCCAGCAGCGTAGACGGGGGAGGGAACATTCAGTACTTC	CASSVDGGGNIQYF
-	TRBV7-3	-	TRBJ2-7	15	TGTGCCAGCAGCTCCTTACCGGGGCCGGGGTACGAGCAGTACTTC	CASSSLPGPGYEQYF